These 5 T cell receptor beta chains share one sample of origin, sequenced in a study of cytomegalovirus exposure and HLA in healthy donors. A multiplex PCR was run with 60 Vbeta primers and 13 Jbeta primers. Measured with immunoSEQ multiplex PCR; TCRdb has only the in-frame clones, and not every one. The sample holds around 94,000 clones, about three fifths seen once. The sequenced sample was PBMCs. The receptors were gathered from a human donor in good health.

The chain has TRBV6-1 and TRBJ2-1; TRBD2 aligns across 8 bases. CDR3 size: 17 residues. Germline-derived CDR1 and CDR2 are MNHNS and SASEGT. V dropped 2 bases and J dropped 0; count of bases not matched to a gene: 6. The CDR3: CASSENQRENSYNEQFF. CDR3 nucleotide sequence: TGTGCCAGCAGTGAAAACCAGCGGGAGAACTCCTACAATGAGCAGTTCTTC.

This chain connects TRBV19 to TRBJ2-7, with 7 positions matching TRBD1. V shed 1 base and J 6 bases; nucleotides not matched to a gene: 9. The CDR3 is 15 residues long. CDR1 is LNHDA and CDR2 is SQIVND in the germline V gene (reference sequence). The CDR3 DNA sequence: TGTGCCAGTAGTATAGGGGGGAGACAGGGCGGCGAGCAGTACTTC. Protein product: CASSIGGRQGGEQYF.

This clone was detected only once. J is TRBJ2-1 and V is TRBV19; no clear D. The CDR3 covers 13 residues. CDR1 is LNHDA and CDR2 is SQIVND in the germline V gene (reference sequence). Between the trimmed V and J ends, which lost 0 bases and 7 bases, there was a span of 7 bases. The CDR3 sequence is CASSIDSRNEQFF. The CDR3 bases are TGTGCCAGTAGTATAGATAGTCGGAATGAGCAGTTCTTC.

The V call is TRBV30, the J call TRBJ2-1, with a weak D call TRBD1 (7 bases). There are 14 residues in the CDR3. Per germline, CDR1 GTSNPN and CDR2 SVGIG (reference sequence). Trimming shortened V by 4 bases and J by 6 bases, and 16 bases separated the two germline ends. CDR3 in amino acids: CAWTAGQIGNEQFF. In nucleotides, the CDR3 is TGTGCCTGGACGGCGGGACAGATAGGCAATGAGCAGTTCTTC.

The chain uses TRBV29-1 and TRBJ2-1; 10 nucleotides match TRBD2. The CDR3 extends over 13 amino acids. With 4 bases clipped from V and 7 bases from J, the junction kept 4 bases outside the gene matches. The germline CDR1 and CDR2 sequences are SQVTM and ANQGSEA. The chain's CDR3 is CSVGRTSGNEQFF. CDR3 nucleotides: TGCAGCGTTGGGAGGACTAGCGGTAATGAGCAGTTCTTC.